Sequencing of this T cell receptor beta chain was carried out in a study of beta chain features in type 1 diabetes listed by TCRdb under 2018. Turning to the overall study: Mean age, gender distribution, total cell number and subset yield did not differ between patients and healthy donors. A total of 90 million to 130 million sorted cells were examined across all samples, and a strong correlation was observed between cell number per subset and RNA yield. In the study, TCRB repertoires of sorted circulating CD4+ T cell subsets from recently diagnosed type 1 diabetes patients were compared with those of matched healthy donors. Whereas all 28 donors provided naive and central memory subsets, regulatory and stem cell-like memory subsets were isolated from just 8 patients and about 8 healthy donors.

The entire amount of isolated RNA was reverse transcribed using the High Capacity cDNA Reverse Transcription Kit, so the sequenced TCRB transcripts were expressed ones. Deep immunoSEQ sequencing was performed on naive, central memory and regulatory T cell samples, with an average of roughly 3.6 million total reads per sample. Sorted cells were lysed in RLT buffer, and RNA was extracted using DNase-treated RNeasy Micro or Mini kits according to cell number. Each cell subset was processed separately to prevent cross-contamination, with patient and healthy donor samples processed together. The immunoSEQ multiplex PCR was used to amplify TCRB sequences from cDNA, generating 87-bp fragments that spanned the CDR3 region. Sequencing of the amplicons was done on the Illumina HiSeq platform. The source study handled its data this way. PCR bias was computationally corrected using synthetic template baselines, reads within Hamming distance 2 were collapsed, and singletons that could not be merged were discarded. By aligning reads against IMGT, V, D and J genes, CDR3 length, and insertions or deletions at six rearrangement sites were assigned. Clonotype counts were normalized to sorted cell number within each subset before computing true diversity and Gini coefficients with the tcR R package. The overlap coefficient, calculated on TCRB nucleotide sequences, was used to quantify repertoire sharing. The immuneACCESS repertoire file appears here via TCRdb, limited to in-frame rearrangements. These files lack a portion of the clones; in checked studies, under half of the deficit traces to unresolved V genes, and the cause of the others is not known. The DNA gave D and trimming, while V, J and clone size come from that table. This sample is represented by about 340,000 clones; 8% of them were singletons. The top ten clonotypes cover less than 0.5% of the sample.

What the research found in general, with its limitations: Naive, central memory and regulatory TCRB repertoires appeared to be more alike among patients than among healthy donors. In all four CD4+ subsets, TCRB CDR3 length was moderately but significantly shorter in type 1 diabetes patients. Shorter templates might have been favored by PCR, but patient and control samples were amplified and corrected together, so both groups would have been affected equally by any skew. Fewer insertions and more nucleotide deletions at VDJ recombination sites were observed in patients with type 1 diabetes, implying thymic rearrangement abnormalities. Because cDNA was sequenced instead of genomic DNA, activated cells with high expression could be over-represented, although the groups did not differ in activation or CD3 levels. HLA sub-analyses involved small numbers of individuals, so any influence of HLA type on TCRB rearrangement remained unresolved.

Concerning this clone: Its antigen is still unknown. No base-level quality is on record; no much larger clone is a single base apart.

Each donor gave one peripheral blood draw, approximately 120 mL on average, collected into heparinised tubes. Using a panel that included CD45RO, CCR7, CD25, CD127, CD95 and CD27, naive, central memory, regulatory and stem cell-like memory CD4+ T cells were sorted on a BD FACSAria II. Purity was above 95% for every sorted population. Right away, PBMCs were isolated by Lymphoprep density gradient centrifugation and were stained directly, with no culture step. To minimize batch effects, samples were stained and sorted in pairs, one healthy donor with one patient per experiment. This TCR came from a woman aged 18-29 years in good health. Input material: central memory CD4+ T cells from blood.

The nucleotide sequence reads as follows: TGTGCCAGCAGCTTAAACACGGGAGACATACAAGAGACCCAGTACTTC. Translated, this is CASSLNTGDIQETQYF. This receptor chain uses TRBV11-3 and TRBJ2-5; the best D guess is TRBD2, with 6 bases matching. V and J lose 2 bases and 2 bases, and a span of 15 bases separates them. CDR1 SGHNT and CDR2 YENEEA are derived from the germline V gene. Including the terminal cysteine and phenylalanine, the CDR3 comprises 16 residues. The CDR3 DNA has 48 bases and is translated from base 1.